This T cell receptor (beta chain) was captured by sequencing in a study of response to subunit inactivated influenza vaccine. Study-level points and caveats: Authors suggested seasonal influenza vaccinations each recruit few new T cells.

Only a few counts were recorded for this clonotype. The antigen is unknown. V was trimmed by 0 bases and J by 10 bases, leaving 10 bases between them. Germline V gene data show CDR1 as LNHNV and CDR2 as YYDKDF (reference sequence). The CDR3 is 13 residues long. MiXCR, applied by TCRdb to the RT-PCR reads, yields one record per CDR3 protein. This table has fewer than 550,000 distinct CDR3 sequences, 25% appearing once. The V and J genes are TRBV15 and TRBJ1-5; D is uncertain. The TCR comes from a man aged 50 to 60 who received an inactivated influenza vaccine. The source material was CD4+ T cells sorted from PBMCs, sampled more than 4 days after vaccination. CDR3: CATSREVDSPQHF. The CDR3 DNA is TGTGCCACCAGCAGAGAAGTGGATTCTCCCCAGCATTTT.